The source of this TCR beta chain is a study of graft-versus-host responses after intestinal transplantation. Study context: Following induction with anti-thymocyte globulin, all recipients were given tacrolimus and steroids for three to four years.

Notes on the study in general: Individuals who had graft-donor T cell macrochimerism had allografts that showed high graft-versus-host to host-versus-graft clonal ratios. Maximum circulating GvH clone levels tracked with early post-transplant HvG decreases.

In the case of this clone: Its antigen is undetermined.

Clones were read by immunoSEQ multiplex PCR, and TCRdb kept only the in-frame ones, dropping some. The table has tens of thousands of clones, roughly 90% seen once; the top ten hold approximately 1.6%. CDR3 length: 15 residues. The junction had 9 bases not matched to a gene; V was cut back by 5 bases and J by 5 bases. In germline, CDR1 is MNHEY, CDR2 SMNVEV (reference sequence). The chain combines TRBV27 with TRBJ2-1, with 7 bases fitting TRBD1. The sample in question was PBMCs, obtained 26 days after transplant. The TCR sequence derives from a human patient who received an intestinal transplant, so some T cells may come from the graft donor. The CDR3: CASSPRQGWNNEQFF. As DNA, the CDR3 is TGTGCCAGCAGTCCTAGACAGGGTTGGAACAATGAGCAGTTCTTC.